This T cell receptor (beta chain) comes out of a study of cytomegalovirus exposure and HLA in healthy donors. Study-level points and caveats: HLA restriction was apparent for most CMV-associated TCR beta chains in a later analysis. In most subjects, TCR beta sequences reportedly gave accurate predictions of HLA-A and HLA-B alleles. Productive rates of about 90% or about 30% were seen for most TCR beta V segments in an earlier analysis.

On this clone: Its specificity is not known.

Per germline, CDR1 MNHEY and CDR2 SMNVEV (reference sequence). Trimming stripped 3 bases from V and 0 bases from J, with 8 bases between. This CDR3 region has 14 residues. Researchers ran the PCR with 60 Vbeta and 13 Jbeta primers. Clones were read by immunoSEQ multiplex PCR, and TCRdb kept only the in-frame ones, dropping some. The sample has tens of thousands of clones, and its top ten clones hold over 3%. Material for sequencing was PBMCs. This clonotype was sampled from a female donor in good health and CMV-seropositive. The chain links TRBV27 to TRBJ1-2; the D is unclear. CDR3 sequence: CASSFLTSNYGYTF. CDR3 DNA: TGTGCCAGCAGTTTTCTCACTTCTAACTATGGCTACACCTTC.